The clone carrying this T cell receptor beta chain was counted at least ten times. Time point described: persistent/refractory GD, antithyroid drugs over 5 years with positive TRAb. PBMCs provided the RNA from which the TCR library was made. The germline CDR1 and CDR2 sequences are DFQATT and SNEGSKA (reference sequence). Trimming took 6 bases from V and 10 from J, leaving 13 bases between them. The CDR3 extends over 12 amino acids. The sample comes from a study of regulatory T cells in long-lasting Graves disease. Overall study context: To qualify as persistent, Graves' disease required over 5 years of antithyroid drugs with positive TSH receptor antibodies.

Relying on iRepertoire HTBI primers and Arm-PCR of CDR3 regions, the team built TCR beta libraries. Per the original data handling: Identification yielded 62 TRBV and 13 to 15 TRBJ segments across samples. TCRdb independently ran MiXCR on the multiplex PCR reads; one entry per CDR3 protein. These V and J calls originate from TCRdb's pipeline instead of the authors' own analysis. The sample yields a few hundred thousand distinct CDR3 sequences, around a fifth seen once. The sequence derives from a female donor with Graves disease. The gene calls are TRBV20-1 and TRBJ1-6; tentatively, D is TRBD1 (5 bases). Specimen: peripheral blood mononuclear cells (PBMCs), collected when the disease was refractory, from a patient treated with antithyroid drugs. The CDR3 loop is CSAKGRESPLHF. CDR3 nucleotides: TGCAGTGCGAAGGGCAGGGAATCACCCCTCCACTTT.